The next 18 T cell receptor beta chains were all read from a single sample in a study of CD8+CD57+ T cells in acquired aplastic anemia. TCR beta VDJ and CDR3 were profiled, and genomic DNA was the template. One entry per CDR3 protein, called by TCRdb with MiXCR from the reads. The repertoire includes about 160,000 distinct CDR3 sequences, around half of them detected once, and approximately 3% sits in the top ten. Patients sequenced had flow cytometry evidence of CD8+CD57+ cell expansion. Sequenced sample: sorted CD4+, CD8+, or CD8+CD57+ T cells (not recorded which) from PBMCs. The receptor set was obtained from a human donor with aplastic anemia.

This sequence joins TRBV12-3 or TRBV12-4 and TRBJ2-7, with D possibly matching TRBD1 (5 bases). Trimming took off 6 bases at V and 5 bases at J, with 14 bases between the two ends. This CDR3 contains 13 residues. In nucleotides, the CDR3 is TGTGCCAGCAGCGACTCAAGGGGCCACGAGCAGTACTTC. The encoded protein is CASSDSRGHEQYF.

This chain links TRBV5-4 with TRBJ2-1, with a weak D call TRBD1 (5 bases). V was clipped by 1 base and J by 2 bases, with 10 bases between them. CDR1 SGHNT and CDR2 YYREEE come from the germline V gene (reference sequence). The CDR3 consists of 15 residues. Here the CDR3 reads CASSLQGGAYNEQFF. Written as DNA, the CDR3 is TGTGCCAGCAGCTTGCAGGGCGGAGCCTACAATGAGCAGTTCTTC.

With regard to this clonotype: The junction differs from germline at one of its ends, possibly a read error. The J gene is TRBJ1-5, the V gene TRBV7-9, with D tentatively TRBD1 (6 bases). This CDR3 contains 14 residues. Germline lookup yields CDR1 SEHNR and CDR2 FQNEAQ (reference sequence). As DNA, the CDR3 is TGTGCCAGCAGCCGGGACACTAGCGATCAGCCCCAGCATTTT. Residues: CASSRDTSDQPQHF.

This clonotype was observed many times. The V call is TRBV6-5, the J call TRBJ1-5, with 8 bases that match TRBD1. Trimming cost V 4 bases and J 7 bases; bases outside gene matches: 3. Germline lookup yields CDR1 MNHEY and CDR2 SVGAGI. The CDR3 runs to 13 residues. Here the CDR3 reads CASSSDREQPQHF. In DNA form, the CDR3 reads TGTGCCAGCAGTTCGGACAGGGAACAGCCCCAGCATTTT.

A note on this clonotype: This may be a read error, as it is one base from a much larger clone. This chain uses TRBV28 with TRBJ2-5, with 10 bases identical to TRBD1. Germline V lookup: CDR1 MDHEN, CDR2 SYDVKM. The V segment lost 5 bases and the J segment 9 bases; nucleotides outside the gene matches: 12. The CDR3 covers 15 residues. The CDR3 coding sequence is TGTGCCAGCAGTGCCGGGACAGGGGTTCGCGAGGCCCAGTACTTC. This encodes CASSAGTGVREAQYF.

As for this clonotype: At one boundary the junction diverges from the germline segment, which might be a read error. CDR3 protein: CSAPKSTTGRQTQCF. Written as DNA, the CDR3 is TGCAGTGCTCCAAAATCCACGACAGGGAGACAGACCCAGTGCTTC. The V and J genes are TRBV20-1 and TRBJ2-5; 7 bases agree with TRBD1. Looked up from germline, CDR1 is DFQATT and CDR2 is SNEGSKA (reference sequence). This CDR3 has 15 amino acids.

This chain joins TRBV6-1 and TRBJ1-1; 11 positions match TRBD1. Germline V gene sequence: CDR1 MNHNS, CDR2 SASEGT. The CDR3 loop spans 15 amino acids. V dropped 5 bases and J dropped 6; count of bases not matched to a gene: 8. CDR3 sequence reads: CASSTRTGGWAEAFF. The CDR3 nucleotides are TGTGCCAGCAGTACCAGGACAGGGGGCTGGGCTGAAGCTTTCTTT.

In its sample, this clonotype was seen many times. The CDR3 DNA reads TGCGCCAGCAGTACCGGGCGGAGAGGAACAGATACGCAGTATTTT. The encoded protein is CASSTGRRGTDTQYF. The chain joins TRBV5-1 to TRBJ2-3; D remains unclear. V lost 5 bases, J lost 3 bases, and 16 bases lay in between. Germline V CDR1 and CDR2: SGHRS, YFSETQ. There are 15 residues in the CDR3.

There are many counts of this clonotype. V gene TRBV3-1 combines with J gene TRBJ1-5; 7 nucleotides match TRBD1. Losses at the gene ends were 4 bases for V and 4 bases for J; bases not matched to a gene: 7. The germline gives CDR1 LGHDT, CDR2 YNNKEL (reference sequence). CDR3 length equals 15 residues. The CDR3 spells CASSLAGQQNQPQHF. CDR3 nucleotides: TGTGCCAGCAGCCTAGCGGGACAGCAAAATCAGCCCCAGCATTTT. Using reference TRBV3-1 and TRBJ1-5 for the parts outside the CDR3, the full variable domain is DTAVSQTPKYLVTQMGNDKSIKCEQNLGHDTMYWYKQDSKKFLKIMFSYNNKELIINETVPNRFSPKSPDKAHLNLHINSLELGDSAVYFCASSLAGQQNQPQHFGDGTRLSIL.

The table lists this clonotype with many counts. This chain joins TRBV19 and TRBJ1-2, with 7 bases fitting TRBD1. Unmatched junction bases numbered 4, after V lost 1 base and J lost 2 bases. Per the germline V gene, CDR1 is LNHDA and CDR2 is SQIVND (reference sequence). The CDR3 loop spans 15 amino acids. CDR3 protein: CASSIAGGRNYGYTF. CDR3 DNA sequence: TGTGCCAGTAGTATAGCAGGGGGTAGGAACTATGGCTACACCTTC.

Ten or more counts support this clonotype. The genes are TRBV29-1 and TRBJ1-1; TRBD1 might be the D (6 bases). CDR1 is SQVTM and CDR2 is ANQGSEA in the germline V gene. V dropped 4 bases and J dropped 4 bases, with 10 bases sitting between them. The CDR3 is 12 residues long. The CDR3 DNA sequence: TGCAGCGTTGGGGGGCCAGGCACTGAAGCTTTCTTT. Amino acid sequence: CSVGGPGTEAFF.

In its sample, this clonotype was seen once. CDR3 sequence reads: CASSQEGGTSGKTQETQYF. CDR3 DNA: TGCGCCAGCAGCCAAGAGGGGGGGACTAGCGGGAAAACTCAAGAGACCCAGTACTTC. The rearrangement uses TRBV4-3 and TRBJ2-5; 13 bases map to TRBD2. The CDR3 is made up of 19 amino acids. J gave up 2 bases and V 0 bases, and 9 bases lay outside the gene matches. Germline assignment: CDR1 LGHNA and CDR2 YSLEER.

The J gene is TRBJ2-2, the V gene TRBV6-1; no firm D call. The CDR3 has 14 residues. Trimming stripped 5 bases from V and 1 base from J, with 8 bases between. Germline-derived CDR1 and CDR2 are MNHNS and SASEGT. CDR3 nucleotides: TGTGCCAGCAGTACCGCAGGGAACACCGGGGAGCTGTTTTTT. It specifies CASSTAGNTGELFF.

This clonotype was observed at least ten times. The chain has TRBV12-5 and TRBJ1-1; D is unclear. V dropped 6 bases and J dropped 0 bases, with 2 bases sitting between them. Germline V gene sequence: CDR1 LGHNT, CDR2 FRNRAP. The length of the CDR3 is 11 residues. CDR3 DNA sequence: TGTGCTAGTGGAGTGAACACTGAAGCTTTCTTT. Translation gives CASGVNTEAFF.

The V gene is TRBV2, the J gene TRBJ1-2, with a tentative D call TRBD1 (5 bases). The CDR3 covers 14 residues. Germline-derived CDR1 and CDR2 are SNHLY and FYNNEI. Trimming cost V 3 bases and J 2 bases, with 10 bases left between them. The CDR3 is CASSEIGTNYGYTF. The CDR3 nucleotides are TGTGCCAGCAGTGAGATAGGGACGAACTATGGCTACACCTTC.

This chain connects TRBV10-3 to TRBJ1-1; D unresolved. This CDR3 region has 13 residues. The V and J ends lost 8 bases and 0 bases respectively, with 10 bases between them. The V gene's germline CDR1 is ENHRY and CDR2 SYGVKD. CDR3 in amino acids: CAIGELLNTEAFF. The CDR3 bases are TGTGCCATCGGGGAGCTCCTGAACACTGAAGCTTTCTTT.

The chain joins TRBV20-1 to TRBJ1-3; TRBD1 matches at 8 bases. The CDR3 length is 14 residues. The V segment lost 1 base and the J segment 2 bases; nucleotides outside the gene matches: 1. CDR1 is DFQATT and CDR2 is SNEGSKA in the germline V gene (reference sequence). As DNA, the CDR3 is TGCAGTGCTAGAGGGACAGGGACTGGAAACACCATATATTTT. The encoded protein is CSARGTGTGNTIYF.

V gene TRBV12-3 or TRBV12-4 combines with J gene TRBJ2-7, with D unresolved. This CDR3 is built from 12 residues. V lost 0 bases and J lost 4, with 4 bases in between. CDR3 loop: CASSLAEYEQYF. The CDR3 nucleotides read TGTGCCAGCAGTTTAGCGGAATACGAGCAGTACTTC.